The 10 T cell receptor beta chains given below trace back to one sample, sequenced in a study of blood T cell repertoires in COVID-19 (dated by TCRdb to about 2020). The protocol used for the library was the immunoSEQ multiplex PCR assay. The table comes from immuneACCESS by way of TCRdb, which keeps in-frame sequences with V and J called. Part of the clones is missing from these tables; in studies checked, under half for an unresolved V gene and the rest for unknown reasons. This sample comprises about 270,000 clones, around 86% of them detected only once. The top ten clones comprise around 1.5% of the sample. The sample was peripheral blood. These receptors came from an older woman who had recovered from COVID-19.

The rearrangement joins TRBV6-2 or TRBV6-3 to TRBJ1-2, with TRBD1 matching 7 bases. In germline, CDR1 is MNHEY, CDR2 SVGEGT. Trimming at V came to 2 bases and at J to 1 base, leaving 16 bases not matched to a gene. The CDR3 covers 19 residues. The CDR3 reads CASSYDSGAGGRVNYGYTF. The CDR3, as DNA: TGTGCCAGCAGTTACGATTCCGGGGCAGGGGGACGCGTTAACTATGGCTACACCTTC.

The chain uses TRBV4-3 and TRBJ1-2; D possibly corresponds to TRBD1 (5 bases). Germline lookup yields CDR1 LGHNA and CDR2 YSLEER. CDR3 length: 16 amino acids. With 1 base removed from V and 4 bases from J, the gap between germline ends came to 16 bases. The CDR3 protein is CASSQVGSTQGYGYTF. The CDR3 DNA sequence: TGCGCCAGCAGCCAAGTCGGCTCAACCCAGGGCTATGGCTACACCTTC.

The count of this clone is one. CDR3 DNA: TGTGCCAGCAGCTTACGCGGCCTCGCCTACACCTTC. Its translation: CASSLRGLAYTF. The chain links TRBV7-9 to TRBJ1-2; D call uncertain. Per germline, CDR1 SEHNR and CDR2 FQNEAQ (reference sequence). The CDR3 runs to 12 residues. Trimming removed 2 bases at V and 10 bases at J, with 11 bases between.

This clone was counted a single time. The V call is TRBV6-5, the J call TRBJ1-1; the D gene is possibly TRBD1 (6 bases). CDR1 and CDR2 from the germline V gene are MNHEY and SVGAGI. Trimming took off 8 bases at V and 6 bases at J, with 19 bases between the two ends. This CDR3 is 14 amino acids long. The CDR3 spells CASGKQGTVPEAFF. Written as DNA, the CDR3 is TGTGCCAGCGGAAAACAGGGTACTGTCCCTGAAGCTTTCTTT.

This clone came up once. The V and J genes are TRBV7-2 and TRBJ2-5; the match to TRBD1 covers 8 bases. The germline gives CDR1 SGHTA, CDR2 FQGNSA. The ends lost 5 bases at V and 6 bases at J; junction bases unmatched: 5. This CDR3 spans 13 amino acids. The CDR3 region is CASSIDRGKTQYF. In nucleotides, the CDR3 is TGTGCCAGCAGCATCGACAGGGGAAAGACCCAGTACTTC.

The V gene is TRBV5-1, the J gene TRBJ2-1, with TRBD2 identical over 14 bases. The CDR3 is made up of 16 amino acids. CDR1 SGHRS and CDR2 YFSETQ come from the germline V gene. V lost 3 bases, J lost 3 bases, and 2 bases stayed unmatched. The CDR3 loop is CASSWGLAGVYNEQFF. The CDR3 nucleotides are TGCGCCAGCAGCTGGGGACTAGCGGGAGTCTACAATGAGCAGTTCTTC.

Comments on this clone: The sample carries other DNA sequences with the same CDR3. Here the CDR3 DNA reads TGTGCCAGCAGTTTAGTATCTAGGGAGACCCAGTACTTC. This sequence encodes CASSLVSRETQYF. V gene TRBV28 combines with J gene TRBJ2-5, with unresolved D. The germline CDR1 and CDR2 sequences are MDHEN and SYDVKM. V lost 2 bases and J lost 5, with 9 bases in between. This CDR3 is 13 amino acids long.

This chain links TRBV19 with TRBJ1-1; D is possibly TRBD1 (6 bases). The CDR3 runs 14 residues. Germline CDR1 is LNHDA and CDR2 is SQIVND (reference sequence). Trimming stripped 7 bases from V and 3 bases from J, with 15 bases between. The CDR3 region has the DNA TGTGCCAGTACCGGGGGGCTGGGGGACACTGAAGCTTTCTTT. This sequence encodes CASTGGLGDTEAFF.

This clone was counted once. The rearrangement links TRBV5-1 to TRBJ2-2, with TRBD2 as a possible D gene (5 bases). The CDR3 covers 14 residues. V lost 4 bases and J lost 8, with 15 bases in between. CDR1 and CDR2 from the germline V gene are SGHRS and YFSETQ. The CDR3 reads CASSAGLAHGELFF. The CDR3 DNA follows: TGCGCCAGCAGCGCGGGCCTAGCTCATGGGGAGCTGTTTTTT.

V gene TRBV6-2 or TRBV6-3 combines with J gene TRBJ1-1; 7 bases map to TRBD1. Germline CDR1 is MNHEY and CDR2 is SVGEGT. There are 15 residues in the CDR3. V lost 0 bases, J lost 5 bases, and 6 bases stayed unmatched. CDR3 sequence (DNA): TGTGCCAGCAGTTACTCGAGGGCCAGGGGGACTGAAGCTTTCTTT. It encodes CASSYSRARGTEAFF.